What follows are 9 T cell receptor beta chains derived from one specimen sequenced in a study of T-cell memory formation after mild COVID-19. TCRdb re-called the 5' RACE reads with MiXCR, one entry per CDR3 protein. Seen here are some 300,000 distinct CDR3 sequences, approximately 19% observed once, and the top ten hold over 20%. Material for sequencing was PBMCs or a T cell subset sorted from them (not recorded which). The receptors stem from a man between 18 and 35 years old who had mild COVID-19 (a few samples of this study predate the infection). Cell type and time point are not known.

This clonotype was seen more than once but under ten times. The rearrangement joins TRBV7-9 to TRBJ2-1; maybe TRBD1 (5 bases). The germline V and J ends were trimmed by 3 bases and 8 bases, with 14 bases remaining between them. The CDR3 totals 14 residues. Germline V lookup: CDR1 SEHNR, CDR2 FQNEAQ (reference sequence). CDR3 sequence (DNA): TGTGCCAGCAGCTTTCCAGGGTTGGACGATGAGCAGTTCTTC. Translating gives CASSFPGLDDEQFF. The whole variable domain, filled in from reference TRBV7-9 and TRBJ2-1, reads DTGVSQNPRHKITKRGQNVTFRCDPISEHNRLYWYRQTLGQGPEFLTYFQNEAQLEKSRLLSDRFSAERPKGSFSTLEIQRTEQGDSAMYLCASSFPGLDDEQFFGPGTRLTVL.

This clonotype has just a few counts. This chain links TRBV7-2 with TRBJ1-5; no definite D call. The CDR3 has 16 residues. Germline V gives CDR1 SGHTA, CDR2 FQGNSA. V lost 0 bases, J lost 5 bases, and 14 bases lay in between. The CDR3 coding sequence is TGTGCCAGCAGCTTAGCCATGGCAGGAACCTATCAGCCCCAGCATTTT. This encodes CASSLAMAGTYQPQHF. Based on the CDR3 plus reference TRBV7-2 and TRBJ1-5, the full variable domain is GAGVSQSPSNKVTEKGKDVELRCDPISGHTALYWYRQSLGQGLEFLIYFQGNSAPDKSGLPSDRFSAERTGGSVSTLTIQRTQQEDSAVYLCASSLAMAGTYQPQHFGDGTRLSIL.

This clonotype was picked up many times. This chain joins TRBV5-5 and TRBJ2-1, with D perhaps being TRBD1 or TRBD2 (5 bases each). With 4 bases removed from V and 6 bases from J, the gap between germline ends came to 17 bases. This CDR3 spans 15 amino acids. In germline, CDR1 is SGHKS, CDR2 YYEKEE (reference sequence). The CDR3 region has the DNA TGTGCCAGCAGCCAGGGCCCCTCAAGCGGCAATGAGCAGTTCTTC. Translating it yields CASSQGPSSGNEQFF.

This chain joins TRBV3-1 and TRBJ2-1; D unclear. V was trimmed by 0 bases and J by 8 bases, leaving 11 bases between them. Germline CDR1 reads LGHDT; CDR2 reads YNNKEL (reference sequence). This CDR3 has 14 residues. The CDR3 DNA reads TGTGCCAGCAGCCAAGAAACTGGGGTTGATGAGCAGTTCTTC. Translated: CASSQETGVDEQFF.

This clonotype was counted between two and nine times. For the CDR3, the DNA is TGCGCCAGCAGCCATTCCAAAACAGGGTCTTTCCACAATGAGCAGTTCTTC. Its protein product is CASSHSKTGSFHNEQFF. V and J are TRBV4-1 and TRBJ2-1; TRBD1 is a possible D gene (6 bases). Germline V gene sequence: CDR1 MGHRA, CDR2 YSYEKL. The CDR3 has 17 amino acids. V was pared by 3 bases and J by 5 bases, with 20 bases between.

This clonotype appeared a single time. This rearrangement joins TRBV5-1 to TRBJ2-5, with a weak D call TRBD1 (5 bases). This CDR3 comprises 15 residues. Germline CDR1 is SGHRS and CDR2 is YFSETQ. V was clipped by 0 bases and J by 5 bases, with 14 bases between them. CDR3 loop: CASSLGGPGSETQYF. As DNA, the CDR3 is TGCGCCAGCAGCTTGGGGGGCCCAGGCTCCGAGACCCAGTACTTC. The full variable domain, with the rest looked up from reference TRBV5-1 and TRBJ2-5, is KAGVTQTPRYLIKTRGQQVTLSCSPISGHRSVSWYQQTPGQGLQFLFEYFSETQRNKGNFPGRFSGRQFSNSRSEMNVSTLELGDSALYLCASSLGGPGSETQYFGPGTRLLVL.

The chain uses TRBV9 and TRBJ2-1; TRBD2 is a possible D gene (6 bases). The CDR3 extends over 14 amino acids. The ends were cut back, 0 bases at V and 9 bases at J, with 13 bases in the middle. The germline gives CDR1 SGDLS, CDR2 YYNGEE. CDR3 in DNA: TGTGCCAGCAGCGTAGGGGGAGGAACGACTGAGCAGTTCTTC. Its protein product is CASSVGGGTTEQFF.

This sequence joins TRBV7-9 and TRBJ1-1; D not resolved. CDR1 SEHNR and CDR2 FQNEAQ come from the germline V gene (reference sequence). V lost 5 bases to trimming and J lost 0 bases, with 13 bases between them. The CDR3 extends over 15 amino acids. The CDR3 nucleotides are TGTGCCAGCAGCACGACCGAAAACATGAACACTGAAGCTTTCTTT. Translation: CASSTTENMNTEAFF.

The rearrangement joins TRBV27 to TRBJ1-1; 7 positions agree with TRBD1. V shed 3 bases, J shed 7 bases, and the junction held 5 bases outside the gene matches. Per germline, CDR1 MNHEY and CDR2 SMNVEV (reference sequence). The length of the CDR3 is 13 residues. The CDR3 DNA follows: TGTGCCAGCAGTTTTAGACAGGGTGGTGAAGCTTTCTTT. This sequence encodes CASSFRQGGEAFF.